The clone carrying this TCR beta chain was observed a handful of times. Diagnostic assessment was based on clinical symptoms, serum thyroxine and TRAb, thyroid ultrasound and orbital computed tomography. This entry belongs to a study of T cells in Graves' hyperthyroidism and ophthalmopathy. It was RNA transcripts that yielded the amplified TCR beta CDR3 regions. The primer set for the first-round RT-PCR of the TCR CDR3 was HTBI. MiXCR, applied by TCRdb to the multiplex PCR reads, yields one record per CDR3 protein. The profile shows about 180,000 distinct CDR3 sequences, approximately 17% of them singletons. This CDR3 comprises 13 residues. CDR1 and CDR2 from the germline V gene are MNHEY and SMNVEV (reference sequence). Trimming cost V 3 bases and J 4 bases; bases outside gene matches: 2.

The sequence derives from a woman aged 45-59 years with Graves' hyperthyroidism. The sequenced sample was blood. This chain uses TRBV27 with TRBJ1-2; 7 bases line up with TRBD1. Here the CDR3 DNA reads TGTGCCAGCAGTTTGGACAGGTTCTATGGCTACACCTTC. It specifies CASSLDRFYGYTF.